This T cell receptor (beta chain) emerged from a study of shared clonotypes between healthy human individuals. Overall study findings and caveats: Among the subsets, naive ones generally showed larger estimated richness than memory ones. Generation probabilities of non-shared clonotypes were lower (relative to those shared by all four donors).

CDR3 length: 13 residues. Deletions cut 1 base from V and 2 bases from J, with 5 bases between. The V gene's germline CDR1 is SGHTS and CDR2 YDEGEE. Selected positively for CCR7 and CD45RO-negative, naive CD8 cells excluded terminally differentiated effector memory CD45RA+ cells. About this clone: Its antigen is undetermined.

Execution of the assay was at deep level. The protocol was immunoSEQ multiplex PCR, while the TCRdb copy is restricted to in-frame clones and leaves out a portion. The data contain around 2,000,000 clones, 85% to 95% of them singletons. V and J are TRBV5-8 and TRBJ2-3; D is unclear. The TCR sequence derives from a young man in good health. Some clones in this sample may be carry-over from other donors' samples. Sequencing was carried out using naive CD8+ T cells from PBMCs. The CDR3 loop reads CASSLSATDTQYF. DNA for the CDR3: TGTGCCAGCAGCTTGAGTGCCACAGATACGCAGTATTTT.